The 16 T cell receptor beta chains below come from one sample, sequenced in a study of blood T cell repertoires in COVID-19. Clones were read by immunoSEQ multiplex PCR, and TCRdb kept only the in-frame ones, dropping some. Of roughly 250,000 clones listed, approximately 85% are singletons. The sample taken for sequencing was PBMCs or T cells enriched from blood (not recorded which). These receptors came from a woman aged 50 to 60 who had recovered from COVID-19.

A word on this clone: The junction departs from the called germline gene at one end, perhaps through a read error. This chain connects TRBV30 to TRBJ1-4, with TRBD1 as a possible D gene (6 bases). The CDR3 has 11 amino acids. CDR1 is GTSNPN and CDR2 is SVGIG in the germline V gene (reference sequence). The CDR3 spells CAWRGAVVPCF. CDR3 sequence (DNA): TGTGCCTGGAGGGGGGCGGTCGTACCCTGTTTT.

The V gene is TRBV5-8, the J gene TRBJ2-7; 10 bases line up with TRBD1. The J segment lost 7 bases and the V segment lost 2 bases, leaving 3 bases of the junction unmatched. This CDR3 comprises 13 residues. Germline V gene lookup returns CDR1 SGHTS and CDR2 YDEGEE. CDR3 nucleotide sequence: TGTGCCAGCAGCTTTGGGACAGGGGATGAGCAGTACTTC. Encoded protein: CASSFGTGDEQYF. Filled out from reference TRBV5-8 and TRBJ2-7, the complete variable domain reads EAGVTQSPTHLIKTRGQQATLRCSPISGHTSVYWYQQALGLGLQFLLWYDEGEERNRGNFPPRFSGRQFPNYSSELNVNALELEDSALYLCASSFGTGDEQYFGPGTRLTVT.

This chain uses TRBV28 with TRBJ2-7; TRBD2 aligns across 9 bases. This CDR3 is built from 16 residues. CDR1 is MDHEN and CDR2 is SYDVKM in the germline V gene. V dropped 3 bases and J dropped 3; count of bases not matched to a gene: 9. The DNA of the CDR3 is TGTGCCAGCAGTTTTCCCACGCGGGAGGGCCGCTACGAGCAGTACTTC. As protein: CASSFPTREGRYEQYF.

This rearrangement joins TRBV28 to TRBJ1-5; no firm D call. V lost 1 base and J lost 2, with 18 bases in between. CDR3 length: 18 amino acids. The V gene's germline CDR1 is MDHEN and CDR2 SYDVKM. CDR3 sequence (DNA): TGTGCCAGCAGTTTATTGACTCTTGCATTTGATGGCAATCAGCCCCAGCATTTT. It codes for CASSLLTLAFDGNQPQHF.

J is TRBJ1-1 and V is TRBV12-5; possibly TRBD1 for D (6 bases). The CDR3 is made up of 16 amino acids. The V end lost 2 bases, the J end lost 0 bases, and 13 bases lay between the germline ends. Germline lookup yields CDR1 LGHNT and CDR2 FRNRAP. DNA of the CDR3: TGTGCTAGTGGTTTGAGTGGGGGCCGGATGAACACTGAAGCTTTCTTT. Protein: CASGLSGGRMNTEAFF.

J is TRBJ1-6 and V is TRBV28; 11 bases are a match to TRBD1. V lost 4 bases to trimming and J lost 10 bases; unmatched junction nucleotides: 9. The V gene's germline CDR1 is MDHEN and CDR2 SYDVKM. The CDR3 totals 16 residues. The CDR3 DNA sequence: TGTGCCAGCAGTTATACCCACGGGACAGGGGGATCACCCCTCCACTTT. The encoded protein is CASSYTHGTGGSPLHF.

The J gene is TRBJ2-3, the V gene TRBV3-1 (or the pseudogene TRBV3-2), with TRBD2 matching 8 bases. The CDR3 covers 16 residues. Trimming removed 4 bases from V and 3 bases from J; junction bases left unmatched: 9. Germline V gives CDR1 LGHDT, CDR2 YNNKEL (reference sequence). As DNA, the CDR3 is TGTGCCAGCAGCCCGCGAAGCGGGAGTGGAACAGATACGCAGTATTTT. The encoded protein is CASSPRSGSGTDTQYF.

The chain employs TRBV19 and TRBJ2-3; perhaps TRBD1 as D (6 bases). With 5 bases removed from V and 5 bases from J, the gap between germline ends came to 17 bases. CDR1 and CDR2 (germline): LNHDA, SQIVND (reference sequence). This CDR3 has 15 amino acids. Here the CDR3 reads CASSPWGLIQDTQYF. DNA for the CDR3: TGTGCCAGTAGTCCATGGGGGCTCATACAAGATACGCAGTATTTT. The full variable domain, completed using reference TRBV19 and TRBJ2-3, is DGGITQSPKYLFRKEGQNVTLSCEQNLNHDAMYWYRQDPGQGLRLIYYSQIVNDFQKGDIAEGYSVSREKKESFPLTVTSAQKNPTAFYLCASSPWGLIQDTQYFGPGTRLTVL.

The chain recombines TRBV6-2 or TRBV6-3 with TRBJ2-7; no reliable D call. Germline V gene data show CDR1 as MNHEY and CDR2 as SVGEGT. V gave up 4 bases and J gave up 6 bases, with 10 bases separating them. The CDR3 is 12 amino acids. The CDR3 DNA is TGTGCCAGCAGTTTACGGCGGATCGAGCAGTACTTC. Protein sequence: CASSLRRIEQYF.

J is TRBJ1-2 and V is TRBV5-5; TRBD1 aligns across 9 bases. The CDR3 covers 17 residues. Germline-derived CDR1 and CDR2 are SGHKS and YYEKEE (reference sequence). V was pared by 0 bases and J by 3 bases, with 9 bases of the junction left unmatched. The CDR3: CASSLDRTGVRDYGYTF. The CDR3 coding sequence is TGTGCCAGCAGCTTGGATAGGACAGGGGTTCGGGACTATGGCTACACCTTC.

This rearrangement joins TRBV4-2 to TRBJ2-5; 15 nucleotides match TRBD2. Germline assignment: CDR1 LGHNA and CDR2 YNFKEQ. The CDR3 extends over 18 amino acids. The V gene end was trimmed by 1 base and the J gene end by 5 bases; junction bases not matched to a gene: 8. CDR3: CASSQGLGLAGGGETQYF. CDR3 DNA: TGTGCCAGCAGCCAAGGACTGGGACTAGCGGGAGGTGGGGAGACCCAGTACTTC.

The chain recombines TRBV10-3 with TRBJ1-2; D uncertain. V gave up 3 bases and J gave up 6 bases, with 20 bases separating them. This CDR3 has 16 amino acids. Germline V gene data show CDR1 as ENHRY and CDR2 as SYGVKD. In DNA form, the CDR3 reads TGTGCCATCAGTGAACTGGTTGGCGGGCAGTTCGATGGCTACACCTTC. Protein sequence: CAISELVGGQFDGYTF.

The rearrangement uses TRBV7-9 and TRBJ2-7; tentatively, D is TRBD2 (5 bases). The CDR3 length is 15 residues. The ends were cut back, 6 bases at V and 4 bases at J, with 19 bases in the middle. Germline values: CDR1 SEHNR, CDR2 FQNEAQ (reference sequence). CDR3 loop: CASRKEWAAEYEQYF. DNA of the CDR3: TGTGCCAGCAGGAAGGAGTGGGCAGCGGAGTACGAGCAGTACTTC. Full variable domain (remainder filled in from reference TRBV7-9 and TRBJ2-7): DTGVSQNPRHKITKRGQNVTFRCDPISEHNRLYWYRQTLGQGPEFLTYFQNEAQLEKSRLLSDRFSAERPKGSFSTLEIQRTEQGDSAMYLCASRKEWAAEYEQYFGPGTRLTVT.

This clone was found once. This chain connects TRBV3-1 (or the pseudogene TRBV3-2) to TRBJ2-7; 8 positions agree with TRBD1. The V gene end was trimmed by 6 bases and the J gene end by 3 bases; junction bases not matched to a gene: 4. This CDR3 is 13 amino acids long. Germline V gene data show CDR1 as LGHDT and CDR2 as YNNKEL (reference sequence). In nucleotides, the CDR3 is TGTGCCAGCAGTTACAGGGGGGACTACGAGCAGTACTTC. Translating it yields CASSYRGDYEQYF.

Worth noting for this clone: One junction end disagrees with the germline gene, perhaps due to a read error. The rearrangement links TRBV7-7 to TRBJ2-1; TRBD2 aligns across 9 bases. The CDR3 spans 14 residues. Germline V CDR1 and CDR2: SSHAT, FNYEAQ (reference sequence). The CDR3 DNA is TGTGCTAGCAGCAAGGGGCTAGCGGGATATGAGCAGTTCTTC. The encoded protein is CASSKGLAGYEQFF.

V usage is TRBV19 and J usage is TRBJ1-1; D remains unclear. Germline V gene lookup returns CDR1 LNHDA and CDR2 SQIVND (reference sequence). Trimming cost V 10 bases and J 4 bases, with 10 bases left between them. The CDR3 extends over 11 amino acids. The CDR3 region is CATQAFTEAFF. CDR3 nucleotide sequence: TGTGCCACCCAGGCATTCACTGAAGCTTTCTTT.